This TCR beta chain was captured by sequencing in a study of blood T cells in healthy people across ages. Study-wide results and caveats: From one million sequenced T cells, diversity estimates were lower bounds.

This CDR3 spans 13 amino acids. The V end lost 2 bases, the J end lost 4 bases, and 8 bases lay between the germline ends. CDR1 and CDR2 (germline): MDHEN, SYDVKM. This clonotype was found a few times. What it binds is not known. Sample-barcoded 5' priming and a J-beta primer mix drove a second PCR of roughly 6 to 12 cycles. Unique molecular identifiers of 12 random nucleotides labeled each cDNA. TCRdb independently ran MiXCR on the 5' RACE reads; one entry per CDR3 protein. The sample holds 760,000 or so distinct CDR3 sequences, 25% seen once. The data also belong to a second study, concerning T cells of mothers and their children. Per that paper: Second-PCR amplification with M1S added sample barcodes and 2-4 random nucleotides.

The sequence came from a boy younger than 18 in good health. Input material: blood. The genes are TRBV28 and TRBJ1-2; D is perhaps TRBD1 (5 bases). The CDR3 sequence is CASSLPQGYGYTF. In DNA, the CDR3 is TGTGCCAGCAGTTTACCCCAGGGCTATGGCTACACCTTC.